The 9 T cell receptor beta chains reported below all come from one sample, sequenced in a study of blood T cell repertoires in COVID-19. Only in-frame clones appear in the TCRdb table, and some are missing; sequencing was by immunoSEQ multiplex PCR. The table has about 330,000 clones, over 75% seen once. The sample comprised PBMCs or T cells enriched from blood (not recorded which). Source of these receptors: a woman between 25 and 40 years old who had recovered from COVID-19.

A single count supports this clone. This chain uses TRBV30 with TRBJ1-1; D is unclear. Germline CDR1 is GTSNPN and CDR2 is SVGIG (reference sequence). The CDR3 runs 12 residues. Deletions cut 4 bases from V and 3 bases from J, with 9 bases between. CDR3 protein: CAWKPPDTEAFF. CDR3 nucleotide sequence: TGTGCCTGGAAGCCGCCGGACACTGAAGCTTTCTTT.

The chain carries TRBV5-1 and TRBJ1-6; the D gene is possibly TRBD1 (6 bases). The CDR3 covers 18 residues. Per germline, CDR1 SGHRS and CDR2 YFSETQ. Between the trimmed V and J ends, which lost 0 bases and 5 bases, there was a span of 18 bases. Here the CDR3 DNA reads TGCGCCAGCAGCTTGGAAGGGACACCTAGACTCCATAATTCACCCCTCCACTTT. Its translation is CASSLEGTPRLHNSPLHF.

The chain recombines TRBV18 with TRBJ1-1; the D gene is possibly TRBD1 (6 bases). V shed 6 bases and J shed 0 bases, with 17 bases lying between them. The CDR3 consists of 16 residues. Germline V lookup: CDR1 KGHSH, CDR2 LQKENI. This CDR3 reads CASSWSGAGVNTEAFF. The CDR3 DNA reads as TGTGCCAGCTCCTGGAGTGGGGCAGGGGTGAACACTGAAGCTTTCTTT.

The chain has TRBV5-1 and TRBJ1-1; TRBD1 aligns across 8 bases. CDR3 length: 17 residues. The V segment lost 0 bases and the J segment 4 bases; nucleotides outside the gene matches: 11. Germline CDR1 SGHRS, CDR2 YFSETQ. The CDR3 is CASSLEIGTGDLTEAFF. CDR3 DNA sequence: TGCGCCAGCAGCTTGGAAATAGGGACAGGCGACCTCACTGAAGCTTTCTTT.

The chain recombines TRBV12-3 or TRBV12-4 with TRBJ1-4, with a tentative D call TRBD1 (5 bases). This CDR3 is 13 amino acids long. V was trimmed by 6 bases and J by 10 bases, leaving 15 bases between them. DNA of the CDR3: TGTGCCAGCAGCGCCAGCAGGGCCGGAAAACTGTTTTTT. Its protein is CASSASRAGKLFF.

The V and J genes are TRBV5-5 and TRBJ1-1, with D unclear. Looked up from germline, CDR1 is SGHKS and CDR2 is YYEKEE (reference sequence). Trimming pared 2 bases from V and 4 bases from J, leaving 9 bases between. CDR3 length: 13 amino acids. This CDR3 is CASSFPGSTEAFF. The CDR3 region has the DNA TGTGCCAGCAGCTTCCCCGGGAGCACTGAAGCTTTCTTT.

The chain couples TRBV6-5 to TRBJ2-1; TRBD2 matches 7 bases. After removal of 6 bases from V and 4 bases from J, the junction contained 9 bases not matched to a gene. The CDR3 extends over 15 amino acids. Germline V gene sequence: CDR1 MNHEY, CDR2 SVGAGI. Here the CDR3 reads CASSPPSGGYNEQFF. The CDR3 DNA follows: TGTGCCAGCAGCCCCCCTTCGGGGGGATACAATGAGCAGTTCTTC.

This rearrangement joins TRBV5-6 to TRBJ1-5, with D perhaps TRBD1 (6 bases). CDR1 is SGHDT and CDR2 is YYEEEE in the germline V gene. V was clipped by 3 bases and J by 4 bases, with 11 bases between them. CDR3 length: 14 amino acids. The CDR3 loop reads CASSSGHRNQPQHF. The CDR3 bases are TGTGCCAGCAGCTCGGGACATCGTAATCAGCCCCAGCATTTT.

The chain has TRBV6-2 or TRBV6-3 and TRBJ2-7; 11 positions agree with TRBD1. The J segment lost 5 bases and the V segment lost 5 bases, leaving 11 bases of the junction unmatched. Germline loops: CDR1 MNHEY, CDR2 SVGEGT. The CDR3 contains 16 residues. The CDR3 reads CASSDPGTGGTNEQYF. DNA of the CDR3: TGTGCCAGCAGTGACCCCGGGACAGGGGGTACCAACGAGCAGTACTTC.